The sequence of this TCR beta chain was determined in a study of blood T cell repertoires in COVID-19. As for the study in general: Material from acute and convalescent COVID-19 was sourced from the United States, Italy and Spain. PBMCs, B-cell-depleted T cells, or T cells were the source of the cDNA or gDNA that made up the material.

Looked up from germline, CDR1 is LNHDA and CDR2 is SQIVND (reference sequence). CDR3 length: 15 amino acids. The junction had 3 bases not matched to a gene; V was cut back by 5 bases and J by 2 bases. Authors' processing steps: Amplified reference gene primers provided the basis for estimating nucleated cell counts. Here immunoSEQ multiplex PCR was the method, and the copy in TCRdb shows in-frame clones only, minus some. The V and J calls and clone size were taken over from that table, and D and trimming were inferred from the DNA. The repertoire includes tens of thousands of clones, around 87% of them detected once, and 3.9% sits in the top ten.

The V call is TRBV19, the J call TRBJ1-6; TRBD1 aligns across 7 bases. The clonotype was recovered from a man between 65 and 79 years old with active COVID-19. The sample consisted of peripheral blood. The CDR3 loop is CASSADRAYNSPLHF. The CDR3 region has the DNA TGTGCCAGTAGTGCTGACAGGGCCTATAATTCACCCCTCCACTTT.